This T cell receptor beta chain was recovered during a study of control samples from healthy donors and cancer patients. Trimming shortened V by 6 bases and J by 7 bases, and 19 bases separated the two germline ends. Germline values: CDR1 LNHDA, CDR2 SQIVND (reference sequence). This CDR3 is built from 15 residues. Sequenced by immunoSEQ multiplex PCR; TCRdb stores in-frame clones only, minus some. The sample has approximately 70,000 clones, nearly 85% seen once. This sequence originates from a man aged 55 to 70 in good health. Input material: blood. This rearrangement joins TRBV19 to TRBJ1-5; TRBD1 is a possible D gene (6 bases). CDR3: CASSQGGGSGQPQHF. The CDR3 region has the DNA TGTGCCAGTAGCCAAGGCGGGGGCTCGGGCCAGCCCCAGCATTTT.